The 14 T cell receptor beta chains below all came from one sample that was sequenced in a study of lymphopenia after photon versus proton radiotherapy. Profiling relied on immunoSEQ multiplex PCR, and the TCRdb table lists in-frame clones only, not all of them. Among 35,000 to 45,000 clones listed, about four fifths were seen once. The material sequenced was peripheral blood, taken from a patient treated with proton-based radiotherapy. The receptors originated from a woman in her sixties or seventies with pancreatic cancer.

The rearrangement uses TRBV19 and TRBJ2-1; a possible D gene is TRBD2 (6 bases). Germline values: CDR1 LNHDA, CDR2 SQIVND (reference sequence). The CDR3 has 16 residues. Trimming cost V 3 bases and J 0 bases, with 12 bases left between them. The CDR3 protein is CASSILAPRSYNEQFF. The CDR3 region has the DNA TGTGCCAGTAGTATCCTAGCGCCCCGCTCCTACAATGAGCAGTTCTTC. Complete variable domain (other parts from reference TRBV19 and TRBJ2-1): DGGITQSPKYLFRKEGQNVTLSCEQNLNHDAMYWYRQDPGQGLRLIYYSQIVNDFQKGDIAEGYSVSREKKESFPLTVTSAQKNPTAFYLCASSILAPRSYNEQFFGPGTRLTVL.

V gene TRBV6-1 combines with J gene TRBJ2-1, with D unresolved. The CDR3 covers 15 residues. CDR1 is MNHNS, CDR2 SASEGT, per germline. Trimming took off 11 bases at V and 2 bases at J, with 19 bases between the two ends. CDR3 nucleotide sequence: TGTGCCGGATCCTCCCTTCCCTTGACCTACAATGAGCAGTTCTTC. Translating gives CAGSSLPLTYNEQFF.

This clone occurred a few times. The CDR3 region is CASSSIGGREETQYF. CDR3 coding DNA: TGTGCCAGCTCGTCCATCGGGGGAAGGGAGGAGACCCAGTACTTC. This rearrangement joins TRBV18 to TRBJ2-5, with a weak D call TRBD2 (6 bases). The germline V gene encodes CDR1 KGHSH and CDR2 LQKENI. This CDR3 comprises 15 residues. V was pared by 6 bases and J by 5 bases, with 19 bases between.

The gene calls are TRBV18 and TRBJ1-6; no reliable D call. Germline assignment: CDR1 KGHSH and CDR2 LQKENI. V shed 2 bases and J shed 7 bases, with 12 bases lying between them. The CDR3 extends over 15 amino acids. This CDR3 is CASSPTPGPNSPLHF. CDR3 DNA sequence: TGTGCCAGCTCACCAACCCCGGGTCCCAATTCACCCCTCCACTTT.

The genes are TRBV12-5 and TRBJ2-1, with 8 nucleotides matching TRBD2. The V segment lost 4 bases and the J segment 10 bases; nucleotides outside the gene matches: 6. Per germline, CDR1 LGHNT and CDR2 FRNRAP. CDR3 size: 13 residues. CDR3 region: CASGSGRLAEQFF. The CDR3 DNA follows: TGTGCTAGTGGTTCCGGCAGACTAGCGGAGCAGTTCTTC.

The chain employs TRBV6-5 and TRBJ2-7; TRBD1 matches 10 bases. J was trimmed by 6 bases and V by 3 bases; bases with no gene match: 5. Germline V lookup: CDR1 MNHEY, CDR2 SVGAGI. CDR3 length: 14 residues. CDR3 sequence reads: CASSYRQGASEQYF. The CDR3 nucleotides are TGTGCCAGCAGTTATAGACAGGGGGCAAGCGAGCAGTACTTC.

The genes are TRBV28 and TRBJ2-1; 10 nucleotides align to TRBD2. V was pared by 6 bases and J by 2 bases, with 16 bases of the junction left unmatched. CDR3 length: 19 residues. Germline CDR1 is MDHEN and CDR2 is SYDVKM. The CDR3 DNA sequence: TGTGCCAGCAGCTTGGGGGCAGCGGGAGGGCCCATGGCCTACAATGAGCAGTTCTTC. It is translated as CASSLGAAGGPMAYNEQFF.

DNA of the CDR3: TGTGCCAGCAGCCGAAGTTATCAGCAGGGGGCCGACTCCTACGAGCAGTACTTC. Amino acid sequence: CASSRSYQQGADSYEQYF. The chain has TRBV4-2 and TRBJ2-7; the match to TRBD1 covers 8 bases. This CDR3 spans 18 amino acids. J gave up 0 bases and V 4 bases, and 14 bases lay outside the gene matches. The germline V gene encodes CDR1 LGHNA and CDR2 YNFKEQ.

The chain carries TRBV6-4 and TRBJ1-3; 7 nucleotides align to TRBD1. Germline lookup yields CDR1 MRHNA and CDR2 SNTAGT. The CDR3 runs to 17 residues. Germline trimming cut 4 bases from V and 0 bases from J; bases unmatched to any gene: 9. CDR3 DNA: TGTGCCAGCAGTGGATTCACAGGGGTCTACTCTGGAAACACCATATATTTT. Amino acids: CASSGFTGVYSGNTIYF.

This rearrangement joins TRBV28 to TRBJ2-7; D is ambiguous. V was clipped by 5 bases and J by 6 bases, with 17 bases between them. This CDR3 has 14 residues. Germline assignment: CDR1 MDHEN and CDR2 SYDVKM. Here the CDR3 DNA reads TGTGCCAGCAGTGTCCGGCCCTCCCTGTCCGAGCAGTACTTC. Its protein is CASSVRPSLSEQYF.

The chain combines TRBV28 with TRBJ2-7, with 8 bases that match TRBD1. Germline trimming cut 3 bases from V and 6 bases from J; bases unmatched to any gene: 10. This CDR3 has 15 amino acids. Germline-derived CDR1 and CDR2 are MDHEN and SYDVKM. The CDR3 region has the DNA TGTGCCAGCAGTTTCCGGGACAGGTTTATTCGCGAGCAGTACTTC. This translates into CASSFRDRFIREQYF.

The CDR3 protein is CASSFRAYQPQHF. DNA for the CDR3: TGTGCCAGCAGTTTCAGGGCTTATCAGCCCCAGCATTTT. The chain carries TRBV28 and TRBJ1-5; possibly TRBD1 for D (5 bases). V lost 3 bases to trimming and J lost 5 bases, with 8 bases between them. The germline CDR1 and CDR2 sequences are MDHEN and SYDVKM. The CDR3 totals 13 residues.

The CDR3 sequence: CASSLSVGEAGRKKLFF. The CDR3 bases are TGTGCCAGCAGTTTATCCGTAGGGGAGGCCGGGAGGAAAAAACTGTTTTTT. This chain joins TRBV28 and TRBJ1-4; tentatively, D is TRBD1 (5 bases). The CDR3 runs 17 residues. Trimming removed 1 base from V and 9 bases from J, with 21 bases in between. Germline loops: CDR1 MDHEN, CDR2 SYDVKM.

The chain uses TRBV5-1 and TRBJ1-4; possibly TRBD1 for D (5 bases). The V end lost 4 bases, the J end lost 8 bases, and 15 bases lay between the germline ends. This CDR3 spans 14 amino acids. Germline lookup yields CDR1 SGHRS and CDR2 YFSETQ. The CDR3 loop reads CASSTWGGDEKLFF. The DNA for the CDR3 is TGCGCCAGCAGCACCTGGGGGGGAGACGAAAAACTGTTTTTT.